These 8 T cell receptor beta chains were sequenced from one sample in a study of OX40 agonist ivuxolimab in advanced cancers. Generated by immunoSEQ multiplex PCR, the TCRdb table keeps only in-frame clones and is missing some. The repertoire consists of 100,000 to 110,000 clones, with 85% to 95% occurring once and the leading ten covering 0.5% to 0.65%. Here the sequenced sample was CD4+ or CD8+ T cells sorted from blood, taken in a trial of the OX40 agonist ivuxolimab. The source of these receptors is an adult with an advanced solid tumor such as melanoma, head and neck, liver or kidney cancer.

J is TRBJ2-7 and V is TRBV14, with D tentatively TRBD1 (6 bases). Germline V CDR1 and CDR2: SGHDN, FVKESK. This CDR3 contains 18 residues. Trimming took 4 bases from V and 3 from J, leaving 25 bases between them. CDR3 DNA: TGTGCCAGCAGCCCCTACGTCGGATCGCGGACAGCCTACTACGAGCAGTACTTC. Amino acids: CASSPYVGSRTAYYEQYF. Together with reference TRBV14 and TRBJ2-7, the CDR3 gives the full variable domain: EAGVTQFPSHSVIEKGQTVTLRCDPISGHDNLYWYRRVMGKEIKFLLHFVKESKQDESGMPNNRFLAERTGGTYSTLKVQPAELEDSGVYFCASSPYVGSRTAYYEQYFGPGTRLTVT.

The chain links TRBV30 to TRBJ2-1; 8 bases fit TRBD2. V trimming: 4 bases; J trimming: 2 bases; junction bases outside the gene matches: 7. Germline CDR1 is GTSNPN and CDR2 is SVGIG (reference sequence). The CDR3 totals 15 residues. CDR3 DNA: TGTGCCTGGAATGTCGGGAGGGCCCCCTACAATGAGCAGTTCTTC. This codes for CAWNVGRAPYNEQFF.

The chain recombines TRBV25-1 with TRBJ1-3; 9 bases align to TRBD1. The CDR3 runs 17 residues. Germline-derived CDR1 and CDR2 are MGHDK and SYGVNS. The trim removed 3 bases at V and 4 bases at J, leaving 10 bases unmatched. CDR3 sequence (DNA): TGTGCCAGCAGTGACCCTCCCGGGACAGGGTCGGGAAACACCATATATTTT. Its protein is CASSDPPGTGSGNTIYF.

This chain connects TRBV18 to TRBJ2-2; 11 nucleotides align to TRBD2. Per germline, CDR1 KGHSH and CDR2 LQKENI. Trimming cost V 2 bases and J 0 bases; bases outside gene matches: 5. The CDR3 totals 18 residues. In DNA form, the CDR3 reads TGTGCCAGCTCACCAGAGCTAGCGGGAGGAACGAACACCGGGGAGCTGTTTTTT. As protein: CASSPELAGGTNTGELFF.

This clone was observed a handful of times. The CDR3 loop reads CASSSGRRAMNTEAFF. CDR3 nucleotide sequence: TGTGCCAGTAGTAGCGGCCGGCGGGCCATGAACACTGAAGCTTTCTTT. V is TRBV19 and J is TRBJ1-1, with D hard to call. V was shortened by 4 bases and J by 0 bases, with 15 bases between the two germline ends. Germline CDR1 LNHDA, CDR2 SQIVND (reference sequence). The CDR3 spans 16 residues.

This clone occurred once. The CDR3 DNA sequence: TGTGCCAGCAGCCCCAGGATTGTAGGCATAAGGTACGAGCAGTACTTC. It yields the protein CASSPRIVGIRYEQYF. The chain carries TRBV7-2 and TRBJ2-7; D ambiguous. From germline, CDR1 is SGHTA and CDR2 FQGNSA. The CDR3 extends over 16 amino acids. V gave up 5 bases and J gave up 4 bases, with 21 bases separating them.

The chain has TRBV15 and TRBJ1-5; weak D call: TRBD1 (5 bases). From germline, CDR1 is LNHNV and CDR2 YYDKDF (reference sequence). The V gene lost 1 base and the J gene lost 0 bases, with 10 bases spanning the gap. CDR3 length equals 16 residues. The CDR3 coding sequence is TGTGCCACCAGCAGAGTGGCAGGGTATAGCAATCAGCCCCAGCATTTT. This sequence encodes CATSRVAGYSNQPQHF.

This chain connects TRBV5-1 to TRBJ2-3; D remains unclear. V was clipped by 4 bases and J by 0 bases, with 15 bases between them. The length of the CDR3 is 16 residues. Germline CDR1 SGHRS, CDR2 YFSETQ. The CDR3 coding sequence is TGCGCCAGCAGCCACGATGGAAGGTTGAGCACAGATACGCAGTATTTT. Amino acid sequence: CASSHDGRLSTDTQYF.